This T cell receptor beta chain was documented in a study of blood T cells in healthy people across ages. Broader study findings: Significant beta diversity loss was already apparent by age about 42, declining roughly linearly. Strong correlation linked observed beta diversity and percent naive T cells.

A few counts support this clonotype. Its antigen is not identified. A second PCR of about 6 to 12 cycles used a sample-barcoded 5' primer and a J-beta primer mix. TCRdb passed the 5' RACE reads through MiXCR, listing each CDR3 protein once. The data hold 650,000 to 1,000,000 distinct CDR3 sequences, with about 34% observed a single time. V lost 4 bases to trimming and J lost 8 bases; unmatched junction nucleotides: 11. Germline CDR1 SGHRS, CDR2 YFSETQ. CDR3 length equals 14 residues. The sequence derives from a man younger than 35 in good health. Sample: blood. V and J are TRBV5-1 and TRBJ1-2; 7 bases agree with TRBD1. Here the CDR3 DNA reads TGCGCCAGCAGCCTCTCGGGACAGTCAATGGGCTACACCTTC. Translation gives CASSLSGQSMGYTF.